The following is a TCR beta chain sequence with its context. Its antigen is not identified. The V segment lost 6 bases and the J segment 2 bases; nucleotides outside the gene matches: 10. Per germline, CDR1 MNHNY and CDR2 SVGAGI (reference sequence). This CDR3 is built from 15 residues. This sample is drawn from a study of cytomegalovirus exposure and HLA in healthy donors. The PCR ran on 60 Vbeta and 13 Jbeta primers. Some clones are missing from TCRdb's copy, which holds only in-frame ones; the method was immunoSEQ multiplex PCR. The table shows under 200,000 clones, with around 85% occurring only once. Study-wide findings and caveats: Association of a missense DCLRE1C variant with TCR beta V- and J-gene trimming was reported in a later analysis.

This receptor was obtained from a woman in her fifties or sixties in good health and CMV-seronegative. Material for sequencing was PBMCs. The chain joins TRBV6-6 to TRBJ2-7; the match to TRBD1 covers 7 bases. In DNA, the CDR3 is TGTGCCAGCAGAAATCAGGGGGAACTCACCTACGAGCAGTACTTC. Protein sequence: CASRNQGELTYEQYF.